This T cell receptor beta chain was documented in a study of shared clonotypes between healthy human individuals. Study-wide points: Between a handful of donors, naive CD4 clonotypes were shared at a level of about 5%.

Participating donors were healthy, HIV-negative adults free of recent acute infections or vaccinations. All the donors were Caucasian adults who lived in Nashville, Tennessee. CD4+ cells were split into CD45RA+ naive and CD45RA-negative memory subsets. The protocol was immunoSEQ multiplex PCR, while the TCRdb copy is restricted to in-frame clones and leaves out a portion. Of 1.6 million or so clones listed, approximately 98.5% are singletons. On this clone itself: Its antigen remains unidentified. Other nucleotide sequences in the sample specify the same CDR3.

This CDR3 is built from 15 residues. V lost 0 bases to trimming and J lost 2 bases; unmatched junction nucleotides: 2. The germline V gene has CDR1 MNHEY and CDR2 SVGAGI. The origin of this receptor is a man aged 30-40 years in good health. Sequenced sample: naive CD4+ T cells sorted from blood. Specified subset: CD45RA+ positively selected. The chain couples TRBV6-5 to TRBJ2-7, with 9 bases identical to TRBD2. Here the CDR3 reads CASSYSSGRTYEQYF. The DNA for the CDR3 is TGTGCCAGCAGTTACTCGAGCGGGAGGACCTACGAGCAGTACTTC.